These 5 T cell receptor beta chains originate from one sample sequenced in a study of OX40 agonist ivuxolimab in advanced cancers. The assay was immunoSEQ multiplex PCR, and TCRdb's table has in-frame clones only and misses some. The sample yields fewer than 85,000 clones, 80% to 85% seen once. The specimen comprised CD4+ or CD8+ T cells sorted from blood, sampled in a trial of the OX40 agonist ivuxolimab. These receptors were collected from an adult with an advanced solid tumor such as melanoma, head and neck, liver or kidney cancer.

The chain employs TRBV11-1 and TRBJ2-5, with D possibly TRBD2 on 6 matching bases. The V gene lost 5 bases and the J gene lost 0 bases, with 10 bases spanning the gap. The CDR3 consists of 14 residues. Per the germline V gene, CDR1 is SGHAT and CDR2 is FQDESV (reference sequence). CDR3 region: CASSPSGYQETQYF. The CDR3 DNA reads as TGTGCCAGCAGCCCCAGCGGGTACCAAGAGACCCAGTACTTC.

The chain is built from TRBV7-9 and TRBJ2-3; D may correspond to TRBD1 or TRBD2 (5 bases each). Trimming cost V 5 bases and J 3 bases, with 18 bases left between them. Germline lookup yields CDR1 SEHNR and CDR2 FQNEAQ (reference sequence). The length of the CDR3 is 16 residues. The CDR3 loop reads CASSPGRNEITDTQYF. In DNA form, the CDR3 reads TGTGCCAGCAGCCCGGGACGAAATGAGATAACAGATACGCAGTATTTT. Using reference TRBV7-9 and TRBJ2-3 for the parts outside the CDR3, the full variable domain is DTGVSQNPRHKITKRGQNVTFRCDPISEHNRLYWYRQTLGQGPEFLTYFQNEAQLEKSRLLSDRFSAERPKGSFSTLEIQRTEQGDSAMYLCASSPGRNEITDTQYFGPGTRLTVL.

The gene calls are TRBV23-1 and TRBJ1-1; D may be TRBD1 (6 bases). TRBV23-1 qualifies as an ORF whose function is uncertain. With 7 bases removed from V and 1 base from J, the gap between germline ends came to 19 bases. CDR3 length equals 16 residues. CDR3 amino acids: CASKTLGQCSNTEAFF. CDR3 coding DNA: TGCGCCAGCAAGACCCTTGGACAGTGCTCGAACACTGAAGCTTTCTTT.

This rearrangement joins TRBV7-2 to TRBJ2-1; possibly TRBD1 for D (6 bases). From germline, CDR1 is SGHTA and CDR2 FQGNSA. The CDR3 extends over 13 amino acids. The V end lost 5 bases, the J end lost 4 bases, and 9 bases lay between the germline ends. Here the CDR3 DNA reads TGTGCCAGCAGCGCGACAGGTTACAATGAGCAGTTCTTC. The encoded protein is CASSATGYNEQFF.

The gene calls are TRBV6-5 and TRBJ2-3; D is possibly TRBD1 (5 bases). This CDR3 region has 14 residues. The V end lost 5 bases, the J end lost 5 bases, and 14 bases lay between the germline ends. Germline CDR1 is MNHEY and CDR2 is SVGAGI. As DNA, the CDR3 is TGTGCCAGCAGTACCCCAGGGTATGGAGATACGCAGTATTTT. Translated: CASSTPGYGDTQYF.